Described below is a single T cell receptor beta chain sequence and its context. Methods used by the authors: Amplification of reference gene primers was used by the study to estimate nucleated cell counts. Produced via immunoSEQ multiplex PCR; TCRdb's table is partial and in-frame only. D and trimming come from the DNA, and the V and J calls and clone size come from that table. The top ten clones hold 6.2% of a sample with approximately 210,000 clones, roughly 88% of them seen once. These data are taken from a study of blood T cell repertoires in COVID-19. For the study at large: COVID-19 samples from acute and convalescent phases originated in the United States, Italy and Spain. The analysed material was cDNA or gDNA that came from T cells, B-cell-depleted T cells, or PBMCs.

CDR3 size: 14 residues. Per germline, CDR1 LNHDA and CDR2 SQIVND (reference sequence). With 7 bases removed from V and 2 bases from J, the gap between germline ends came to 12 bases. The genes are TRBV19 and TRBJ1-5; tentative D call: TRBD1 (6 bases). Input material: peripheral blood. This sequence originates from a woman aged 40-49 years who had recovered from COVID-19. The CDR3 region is CASKGEGRNQPQHF. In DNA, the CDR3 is TGTGCCAGTAAGGGGGAGGGACGCAATCAGCCCCAGCATTTT.